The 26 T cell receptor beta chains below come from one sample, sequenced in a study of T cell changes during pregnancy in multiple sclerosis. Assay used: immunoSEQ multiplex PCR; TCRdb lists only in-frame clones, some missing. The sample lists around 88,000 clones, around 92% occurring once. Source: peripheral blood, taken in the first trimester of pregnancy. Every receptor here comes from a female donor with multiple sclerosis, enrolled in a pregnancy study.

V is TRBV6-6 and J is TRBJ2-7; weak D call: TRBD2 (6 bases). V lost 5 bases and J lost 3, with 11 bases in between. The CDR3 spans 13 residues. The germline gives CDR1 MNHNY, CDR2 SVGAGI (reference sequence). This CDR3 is CASSTGTHYEQYF. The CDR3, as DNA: TGTGCCAGCAGTACCGGGACTCACTACGAGCAGTACTTC.

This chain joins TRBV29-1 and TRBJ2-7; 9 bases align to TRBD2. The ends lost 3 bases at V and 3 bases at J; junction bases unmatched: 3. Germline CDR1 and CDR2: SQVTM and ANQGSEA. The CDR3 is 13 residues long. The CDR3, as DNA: TGCAGCGTTGATGGTAGCGGGAGCTACGAGCAGTACTTC. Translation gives CSVDGSGSYEQYF.

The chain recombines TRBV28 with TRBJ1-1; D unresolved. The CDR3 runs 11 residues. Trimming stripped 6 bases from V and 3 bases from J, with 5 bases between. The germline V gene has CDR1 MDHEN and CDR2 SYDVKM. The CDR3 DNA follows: TGTGCCAGCAGGCGGTACACTGAAGCTTTCTTT. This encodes CASRRYTEAFF.

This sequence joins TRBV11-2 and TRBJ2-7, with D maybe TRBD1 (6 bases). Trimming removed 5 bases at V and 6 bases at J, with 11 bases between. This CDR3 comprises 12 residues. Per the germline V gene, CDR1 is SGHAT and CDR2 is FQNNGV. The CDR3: CASSLGTFEQYF. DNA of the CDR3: TGTGCCAGCAGCCTTGGGACATTCGAGCAGTACTTC.

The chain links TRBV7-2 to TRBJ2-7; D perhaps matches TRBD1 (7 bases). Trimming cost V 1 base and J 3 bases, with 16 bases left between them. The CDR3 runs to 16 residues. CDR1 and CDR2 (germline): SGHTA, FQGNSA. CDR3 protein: CASSLGGQGGNYEQYF. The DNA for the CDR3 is TGTGCCAGCAGCTTAGGAGGCCAGGGGGGAAACTACGAGCAGTACTTC.

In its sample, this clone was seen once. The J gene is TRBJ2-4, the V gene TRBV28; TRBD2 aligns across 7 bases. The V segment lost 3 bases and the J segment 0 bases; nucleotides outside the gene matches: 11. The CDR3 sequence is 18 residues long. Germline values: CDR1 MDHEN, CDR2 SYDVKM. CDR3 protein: CASSFGGRGGLAKNIQYF. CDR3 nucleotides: TGTGCCAGCAGTTTCGGGGGGAGGGGAGGGTTAGCCAAAAACATTCAGTACTTC. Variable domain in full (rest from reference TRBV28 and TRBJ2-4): DVKVTQSSRYLVKRTGEKVFLECVQDMDHENMFWYRQDPGLGLRLIYFSYDVKMKEKGDIPEGYSVSREKKERFSLILESASTNQTSMYLCASSFGGRGGLAKNIQYFGAGTRLSVL.

The CDR3 DNA is TGTGCCAGCAGAATATCGAGCGGGTTTTCCTACGAGCAGTACTTC. Translating it yields CASRISSGFSYEQYF. V gene TRBV27 combines with J gene TRBJ2-7, with D possibly being TRBD2 (6 bases). The V end lost 6 bases, the J end lost 1 base, and 16 bases lay between the germline ends. The CDR3 contains 15 residues. CDR1 and CDR2 from the germline V gene are MNHEY and SMNVEV (reference sequence).

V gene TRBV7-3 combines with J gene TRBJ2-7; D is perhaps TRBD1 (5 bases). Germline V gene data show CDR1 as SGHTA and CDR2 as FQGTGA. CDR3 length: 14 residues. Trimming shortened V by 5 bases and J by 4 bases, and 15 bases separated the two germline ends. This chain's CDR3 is CASSTSQDSYEQYF. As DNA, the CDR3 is TGTGCCAGCAGCACCAGCCAAGACAGTTACGAGCAGTACTTC.

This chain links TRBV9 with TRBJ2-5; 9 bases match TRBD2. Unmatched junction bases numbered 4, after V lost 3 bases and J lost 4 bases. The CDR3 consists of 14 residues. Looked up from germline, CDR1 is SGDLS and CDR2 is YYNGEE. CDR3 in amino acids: CASSEAGGPETQYF. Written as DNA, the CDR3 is TGTGCCAGCAGCGAAGCGGGAGGCCCAGAGACCCAGTACTTC.

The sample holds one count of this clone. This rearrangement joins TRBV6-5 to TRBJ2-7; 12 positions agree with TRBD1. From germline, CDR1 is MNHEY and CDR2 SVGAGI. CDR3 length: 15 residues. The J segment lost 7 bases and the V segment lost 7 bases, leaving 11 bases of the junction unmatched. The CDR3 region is CASTTRDRGLREQYF. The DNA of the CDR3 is TGTGCCAGCACGACCCGGGACAGGGGGCTGAGGGAGCAGTACTTC.

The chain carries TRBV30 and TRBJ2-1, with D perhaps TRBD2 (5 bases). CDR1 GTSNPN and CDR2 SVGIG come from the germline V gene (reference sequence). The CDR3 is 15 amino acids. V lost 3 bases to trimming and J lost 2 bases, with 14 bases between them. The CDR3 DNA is TGTGCCTGGAGCCCTATAACGGGAACCTACAATGAGCAGTTCTTC. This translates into CAWSPITGTYNEQFF.

CDR3 sequence: CASSFERGAYEQYF. In nucleotides, the CDR3 is TGTGCCAGCAGCTTCGAGCGGGGGGCCTACGAGCAGTACTTC. V and J are TRBV5-4 and TRBJ2-7; 9 bases align to TRBD2. CDR3 length: 14 residues. The germline gives CDR1 SGHNT, CDR2 YYREEE (reference sequence). J was trimmed by 2 bases and V by 2 bases; bases with no gene match: 2.

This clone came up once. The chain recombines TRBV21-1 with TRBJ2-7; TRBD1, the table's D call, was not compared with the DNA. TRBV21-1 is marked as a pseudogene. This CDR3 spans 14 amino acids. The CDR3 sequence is CASSKEQAANEQYF. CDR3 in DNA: TGTGCCAGCAGCAAAGAGCAGGCCGCCAACGAGCAGTACTTC.

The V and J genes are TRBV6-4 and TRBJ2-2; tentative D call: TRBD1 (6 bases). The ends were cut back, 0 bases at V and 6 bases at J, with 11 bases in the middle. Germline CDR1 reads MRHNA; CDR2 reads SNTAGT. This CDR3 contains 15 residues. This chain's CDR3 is CASSDSPGDAGELFF. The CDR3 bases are TGTGCCAGCAGTGACTCGCCAGGGGACGCCGGGGAGCTGTTTTTT.

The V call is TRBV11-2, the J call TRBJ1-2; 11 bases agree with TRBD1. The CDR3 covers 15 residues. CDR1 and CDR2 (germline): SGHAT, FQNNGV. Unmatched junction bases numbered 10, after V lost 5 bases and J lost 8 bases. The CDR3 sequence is CASSISGQGAGGYTF. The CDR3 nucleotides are TGTGCCAGCAGCATATCCGGACAGGGGGCGGGAGGCTACACCTTC.

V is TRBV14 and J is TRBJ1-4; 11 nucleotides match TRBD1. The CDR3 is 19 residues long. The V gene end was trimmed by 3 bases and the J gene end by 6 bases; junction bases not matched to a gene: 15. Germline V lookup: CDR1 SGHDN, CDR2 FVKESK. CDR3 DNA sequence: TGTGCCAGCAGCCAGGGGGACAGGGGGATCTTTTCTTATGATGAAAAACTGTTTTTT. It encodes CASSQGDRGIFSYDEKLFF. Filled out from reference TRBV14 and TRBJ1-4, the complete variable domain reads EAGVTQFPSHSVIEKGQTVTLRCDPISGHDNLYWYRRVMGKEIKFLLHFVKESKQDESGMPNNRFLAERTGGTYSTLKVQPAELEDSGVYFCASSQGDRGIFSYDEKLFFGSGTQLSVL.

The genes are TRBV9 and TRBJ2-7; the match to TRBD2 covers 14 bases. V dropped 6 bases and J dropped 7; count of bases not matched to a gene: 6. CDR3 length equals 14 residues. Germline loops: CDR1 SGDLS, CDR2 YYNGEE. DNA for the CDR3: TGTGCCAGCAAAAGACTAGCGGGAGGGTGGGAGCAGTACTTC. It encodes CASKRLAGGWEQYF. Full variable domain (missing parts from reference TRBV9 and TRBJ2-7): DSGVTQTPKHLITATGQRVTLRCSPRSGDLSVYWYQQSLDQGLQFLIQYYNGEERAKGNILERFSAQQFPDLHSELNLSSLELGDSALYFCASKRLAGGWEQYFGPGTRLTVT.

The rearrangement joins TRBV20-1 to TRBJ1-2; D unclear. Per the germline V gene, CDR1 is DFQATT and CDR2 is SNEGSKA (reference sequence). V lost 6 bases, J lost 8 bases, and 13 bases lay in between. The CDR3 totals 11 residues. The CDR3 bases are TGCAGTGCCGGAGCTCACGAGGGCTACACCTTC. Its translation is CSAGAHEGYTF.

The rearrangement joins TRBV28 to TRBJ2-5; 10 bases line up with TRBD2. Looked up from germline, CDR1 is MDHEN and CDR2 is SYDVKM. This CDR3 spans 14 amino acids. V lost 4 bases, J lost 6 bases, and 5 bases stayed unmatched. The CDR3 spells CASSSGTSVKTQYF. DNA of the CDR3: TGTGCCAGCAGTTCCGGGACTAGCGTGAAGACCCAGTACTTC.

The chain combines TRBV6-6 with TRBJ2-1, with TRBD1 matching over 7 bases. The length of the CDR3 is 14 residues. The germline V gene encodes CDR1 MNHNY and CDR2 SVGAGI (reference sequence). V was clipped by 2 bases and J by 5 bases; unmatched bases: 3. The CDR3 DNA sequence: TGTGCCAGCAGTTACGGGACAGCCAACAATGAGCAGTTCTTC. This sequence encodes CASSYGTANNEQFF.

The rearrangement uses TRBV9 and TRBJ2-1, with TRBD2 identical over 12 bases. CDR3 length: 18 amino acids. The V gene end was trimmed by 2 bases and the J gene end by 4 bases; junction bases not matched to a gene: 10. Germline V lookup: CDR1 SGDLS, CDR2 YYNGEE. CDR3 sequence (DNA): TGTGCCAGCAGCGTCGTGACTAGCGGGGGCGGGGGATACAATGAGCAGTTCTTC. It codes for CASSVVTSGGGGYNEQFF.

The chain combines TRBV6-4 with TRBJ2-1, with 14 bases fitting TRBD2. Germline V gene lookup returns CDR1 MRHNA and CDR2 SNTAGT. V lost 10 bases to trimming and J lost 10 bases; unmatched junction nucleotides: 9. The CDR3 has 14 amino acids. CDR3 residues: CATSGLAGVGEQFF. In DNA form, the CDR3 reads TGTGCCACCTCGGGACTAGCGGGAGTTGGGGAGCAGTTCTTC.

CDR3 coding DNA: TGTGCCAGTCGGACAGCGAGGAACACTGAAGCTTTCTTT. It translates to CASRTARNTEAFF. The rearrangement uses TRBV2 and TRBJ1-1; a possible D gene is TRBD1 (6 bases). Trimming took 9 bases from V and 1 from J, leaving 12 bases between them. This CDR3 is built from 13 residues. CDR1 SNHLY and CDR2 FYNNEI come from the germline V gene.

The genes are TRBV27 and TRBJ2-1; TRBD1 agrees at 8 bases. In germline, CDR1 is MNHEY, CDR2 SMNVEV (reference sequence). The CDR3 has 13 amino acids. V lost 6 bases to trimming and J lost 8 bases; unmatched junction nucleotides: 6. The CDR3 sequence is CASRPGQGHEQFF. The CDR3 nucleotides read TGTGCCAGCAGACCCGGACAGGGTCATGAGCAGTTCTTC.

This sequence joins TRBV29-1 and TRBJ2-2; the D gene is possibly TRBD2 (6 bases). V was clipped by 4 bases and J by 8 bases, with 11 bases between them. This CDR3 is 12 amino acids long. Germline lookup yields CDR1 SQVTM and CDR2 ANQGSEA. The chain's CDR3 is CSVGSGEGELFF. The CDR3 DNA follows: TGCAGCGTTGGTTCGGGAGAGGGGGAGCTGTTTTTT.

This CDR3 reads CASGGEKLFF. DNA of the CDR3: TGTGCCAGCGGGGGGGAAAAACTGTTTTTT. The rearrangement uses TRBV28 and TRBJ1-4; tentatively, D is TRBD1 (5 bases). Between the trimmed V and J ends, which lost 8 bases and 8 bases, there was a span of 6 bases. CDR3 length equals 10 residues. Germline CDR1 reads MDHEN; CDR2 reads SYDVKM.